These T cell receptor beta chains were read from a single sample in a study of T cell responses to AZD1222 COVID-19 vaccine. Libraries were prepared by immunoSEQ multiplex PCR; TCRdb keeps only in-frame clonotypes and omits some of them. The sample consists of about 270,000 clones, almost 95% of them appearing once. The sequences come from peripheral blood, collected 28 days after the second AZD1222 dose. The receptors here all came from an adult who received the AZD1222 COVID-19 vaccine. Both conserved end residues are part of each CDR3. D genes are given only for firm matches. Clone size is not always given. Where it is, it says once, few, many or a class for expanded clones.

size: once
J: TRBJ1-1
V: TRBV3-1/TRBV3-2
D: -
CDR3: CASSPKYGGKNTEAFF
DNA: TGTGCCAGCAGCCCGAAGTACGGGGGCAAGAACACTGAAGCTTTCTTT

size: few
J: TRBJ1-6
V: TRBV2
D: -
CDR3: CASSVARGFSPLHF
DNA: TGTGCCAGCAGTGTAGCCCGGGGGTTTTCACCCCTCCACTTT

size: -
J: TRBJ2-7
V: TRBV6-1
D: -
CDR3: CASSETYDAREQYF
DNA: TGTGCCAGCAGTGAGACTTATGACGCGAGGGAGCAGTACTTC

size: -
J: TRBJ1-1
V: TRBV11-2
D: -
CDR3: CASSLFLGDTEAFF
DNA: TGTGCCAGCAGCTTATTCCTCGGGGACACTGAAGCTTTCTTT

size: -
J: TRBJ2-1
V: TRBV9
D: -
CDR3: CASSVVGKRDEQFF
DNA: TGTGCCAGCAGCGTAGTTGGTAAGAGAGATGAGCAGTTCTTC

size: once
J: TRBJ1-5
V: TRBV4-2
D: -
CDR3: CASSQEVIQGHQPQHF
DNA: TGTGCCAGCAGCCAAGAAGTAATACAGGGCCATCAGCCCCAGCATTTT

size: -
J: TRBJ2-7
V: TRBV5-4
D: -
CDR3: CASSFTQAGEQYF
DNA: TGTGCCAGCAGTTTTACACAGGCAGGGGAGCAGTACTTC

size: -
J: TRBJ1-1
V: TRBV15
D: -
CDR3: CATGRAVDEAFF
DNA: TGTGCCACCGGGCGAGCGGTTGATGAAGCTTTCTTT

size: -
J: TRBJ1-1
V: TRBV7-9
D: TRBD1
CDR3: CASSHYRGHLNTEAFF
DNA: TGTGCCAGCAGCCACTACAGGGGGCACCTGAACACTGAAGCTTTCTTT

size: once
J: TRBJ1-2
V: TRBV28
D: -
CDR3: CASSFDTRNYGYTF
DNA: TGTGCCAGCAGTTTCGACACCAGGAACTATGGCTACACCTTC

size: -
J: TRBJ1-2
V: TRBV28
D: -
CDR3: CASSFVTGSYGYTF
DNA: TGTGCCAGCAGTTTCGTCACAGGGAGTTATGGCTACACCTTC

size: -
J: TRBJ2-7
V: TRBV6-4
D: -
CDR3: CASTSRKALITYEQYF
DNA: TGTGCCAGCACTTCCCGCAAGGCATTGATAACCTACGAGCAGTACTTC

size: -
J: TRBJ1-5
V: TRBV6-2/TRBV6-3
D: -
CDR3: CASSSRGASNQPQHF
DNA: TGTGCCAGCAGTTCAAGGGGCGCGAGCAATCAGCCCCAGCATTTT

size: -
J: TRBJ2-6
V: TRBV27
D: TRBD1
CDR3: CASSPSGTVGSGANVLTF
DNA: TGTGCCAGCAGTCCGTCCGGGACAGTGGGTTCTGGGGCCAACGTCCTGACTTTC

size: -
J: TRBJ2-7
V: TRBV28
D: -
CDR3: CASSPTGSYEQYF
DNA: TGTGCCAGCAGTCCTACGGGGTCCTACGAGCAGTACTTC

size: -
J: TRBJ1-5
V: TRBV27
D: -
CDR3: CASSFSGGVNQPQHF
DNA: TGTGCCAGCAGTTTCTCCGGAGGGGTCAATCAGCCCCAGCATTTT

size: -
J: TRBJ1-6
V: TRBV28
D: TRBD1
CDR3: CASRRTGHSPLHF
DNA: TGTGCCAGCAGGCGGACAGGGCATTCACCCCTCCACTTT

size: -
J: TRBJ1-4
V: TRBV7-2
D: -
CDR3: CASSLSGNEKLFF
DNA: TGTGCCAGCAGCTTATCAGGAAATGAAAAACTGTTTTTT

size: -
J: TRBJ2-3
V: TRBV7-9
D: -
CDR3: CASRSTGTDTQYF
DNA: TGTGCCAGCAGGTCAACAGGGACAGATACGCAGTATTTT

size: -
J: TRBJ2-5
V: TRBV25-1
D: -
CDR3: CASSATGWESQYF
DNA: TGTGCCAGCAGTGCCACAGGGTGGGAGAGCCAGTACTTC

size: -
J: TRBJ2-7
V: TRBV6-2/TRBV6-3
D: -
CDR3: CASSTSYEQYF
DNA: TGTGCCAGCAGTACCTCCTACGAGCAGTACTTC

size: -
J: TRBJ2-7
V: TRBV7-6
D: -
CDR3: CASSLAGGASEQYF
DNA: TGTGCCAGCAGCTTAGCGGGCGGGGCTTCCGAGCAGTACTTC

size: -
J: TRBJ1-2
V: TRBV18
D: -
CDR3: CASSPPSRGLDYGYTF
DNA: TGTGCCAGCTCACCACCATCACGGGGTTTAGACTATGGCTACACCTTC

size: -
J: TRBJ1-6
V: TRBV25-1
D: -
CDR3: CASSESGQVNSPLHF
DNA: TGTGCCAGCAGTGAGTCTGGACAAGTAAATTCACCCCTCCACTTT

size: -
J: TRBJ1-1
V: TRBV24-1
D: TRBD1
CDR3: CATSDSRQGATEAFF
DNA: TGTGCCACCAGTGACTCTAGACAGGGGGCCACTGAAGCTTTCTTT

size: -
J: TRBJ1-3
V: TRBV28
D: -
CDR3: CAGSTGSPLSGNTIYF
DNA: TGTGCCGGCTCGACGGGCAGCCCACTCTCTGGAAACACCATATATTTT

size: -
J: TRBJ1-1
V: TRBV29-1
D: TRBD1
CDR3: CSGTGGARTEAFF
DNA: TGCAGCGGTACAGGGGGCGCGAGGACTGAAGCTTTCTTT

size: -
J: TRBJ1-2
V: TRBV2
D: TRBD1
CDR3: CASTSTGRDYGYTF
DNA: TGTGCCAGCACTTCGACAGGGAGAGACTATGGCTACACCTTC

size: -
J: TRBJ1-2
V: TRBV9
D: -
CDR3: CASSVDVGGTTGGYTF
DNA: TGTGCCAGCAGCGTAGATGTGGGAGGGACAACGGGGGGCTACACCTTC